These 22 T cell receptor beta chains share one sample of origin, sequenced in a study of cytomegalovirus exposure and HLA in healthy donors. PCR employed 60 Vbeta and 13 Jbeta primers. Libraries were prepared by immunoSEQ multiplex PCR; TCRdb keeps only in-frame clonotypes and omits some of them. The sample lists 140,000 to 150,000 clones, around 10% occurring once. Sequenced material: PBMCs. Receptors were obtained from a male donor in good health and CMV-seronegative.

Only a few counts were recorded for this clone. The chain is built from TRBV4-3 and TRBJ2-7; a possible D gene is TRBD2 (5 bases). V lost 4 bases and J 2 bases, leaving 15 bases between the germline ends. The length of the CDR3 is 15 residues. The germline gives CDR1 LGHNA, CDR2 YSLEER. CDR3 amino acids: CASSLNLGLTYEQYF. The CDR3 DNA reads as TGCGCCAGCAGCCTCAATCTAGGACTTACCTACGAGCAGTACTTC.

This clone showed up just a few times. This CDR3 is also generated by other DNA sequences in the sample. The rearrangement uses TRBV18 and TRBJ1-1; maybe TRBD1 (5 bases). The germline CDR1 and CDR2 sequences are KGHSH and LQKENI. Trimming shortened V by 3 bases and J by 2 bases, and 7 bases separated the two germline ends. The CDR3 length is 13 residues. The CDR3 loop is CASSPQGNTEAFF. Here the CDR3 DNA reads TGTGCCAGCTCACCGCAGGGAAACACTGAAGCTTTCTTT.

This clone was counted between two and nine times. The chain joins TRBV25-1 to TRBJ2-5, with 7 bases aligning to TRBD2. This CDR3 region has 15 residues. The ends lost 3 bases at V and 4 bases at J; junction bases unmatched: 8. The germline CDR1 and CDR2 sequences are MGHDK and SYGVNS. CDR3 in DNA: TGTGCCAGCAGTGATCCAGGGAGGGAGCGAGAGACCCAGTACTTC. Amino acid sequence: CASSDPGRERETQYF.

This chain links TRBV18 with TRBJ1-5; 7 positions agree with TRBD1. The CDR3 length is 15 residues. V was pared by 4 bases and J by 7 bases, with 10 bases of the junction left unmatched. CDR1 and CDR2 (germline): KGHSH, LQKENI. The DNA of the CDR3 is TGTGCCAGCTCACGTTCGCGGACAGGAAAACAGCCCCAGCATTTT. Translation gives CASSRSRTGKQPQHF.

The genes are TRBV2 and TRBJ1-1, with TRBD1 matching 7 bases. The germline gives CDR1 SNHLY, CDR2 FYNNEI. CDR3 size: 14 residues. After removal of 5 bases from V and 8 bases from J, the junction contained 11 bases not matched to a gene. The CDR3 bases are TGTGCCAGCAGTCAGGACAGGACCTCCACGGAAGCTTTCTTT. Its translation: CASSQDRTSTEAFF.

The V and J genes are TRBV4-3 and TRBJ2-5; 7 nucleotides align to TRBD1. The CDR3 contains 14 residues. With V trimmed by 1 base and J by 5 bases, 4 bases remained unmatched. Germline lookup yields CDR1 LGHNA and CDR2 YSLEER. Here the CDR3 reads CASSQGRGQETQYF. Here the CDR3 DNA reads TGCGCCAGCAGCCAAGGAAGGGGGCAGGAGACCCAGTACTTC.

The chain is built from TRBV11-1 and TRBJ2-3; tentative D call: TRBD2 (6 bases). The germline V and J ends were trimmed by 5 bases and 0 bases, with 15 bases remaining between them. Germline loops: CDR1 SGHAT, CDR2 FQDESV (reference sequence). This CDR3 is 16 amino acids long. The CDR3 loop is CASSLGGRSSTDTQYF. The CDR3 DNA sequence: TGTGCCAGCAGCCTCGGGGGTAGGTCTAGCACAGATACGCAGTATTTT.

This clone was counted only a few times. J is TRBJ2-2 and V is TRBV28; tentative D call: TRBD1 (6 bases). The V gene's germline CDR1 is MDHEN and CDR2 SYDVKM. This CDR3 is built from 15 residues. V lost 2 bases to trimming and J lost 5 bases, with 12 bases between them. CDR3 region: CASSLPTGLTGELFF. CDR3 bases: TGTGCCAGCAGTTTACCCACAGGGTTGACCGGGGAGCTGTTTTTT.

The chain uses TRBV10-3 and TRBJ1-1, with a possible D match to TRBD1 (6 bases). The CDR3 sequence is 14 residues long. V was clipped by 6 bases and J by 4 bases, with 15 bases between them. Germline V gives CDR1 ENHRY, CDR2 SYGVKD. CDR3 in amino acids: CAIRAGVSSTEAFF. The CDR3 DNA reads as TGTGCCATCAGAGCAGGGGTGTCGAGCACTGAAGCTTTCTTT.

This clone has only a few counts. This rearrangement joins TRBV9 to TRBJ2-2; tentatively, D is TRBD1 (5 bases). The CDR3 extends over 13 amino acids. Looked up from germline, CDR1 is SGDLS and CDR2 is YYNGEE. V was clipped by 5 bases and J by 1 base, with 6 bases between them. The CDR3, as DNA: TGTGCCAGCAGTCAGGGGAACACCGGGGAGCTGTTTTTT. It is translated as CASSQGNTGELFF. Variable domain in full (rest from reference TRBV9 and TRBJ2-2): DSGVTQTPKHLITATGQRVTLRCSPRSGDLSVYWYQQSLDQGLQFLIQYYNGEERAKGNILERFSAQQFPDLHSELNLSSLELGDSALYFCASSQGNTGELFFGEGSRLTVL.

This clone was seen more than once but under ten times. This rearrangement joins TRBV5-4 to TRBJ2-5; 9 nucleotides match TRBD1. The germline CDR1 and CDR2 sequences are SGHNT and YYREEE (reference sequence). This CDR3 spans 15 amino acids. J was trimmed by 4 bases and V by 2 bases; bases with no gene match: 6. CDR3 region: CASSFTGTGLETQYF. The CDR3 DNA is TGTGCCAGCAGCTTTACCGGGACAGGGCTAGAGACCCAGTACTTC.

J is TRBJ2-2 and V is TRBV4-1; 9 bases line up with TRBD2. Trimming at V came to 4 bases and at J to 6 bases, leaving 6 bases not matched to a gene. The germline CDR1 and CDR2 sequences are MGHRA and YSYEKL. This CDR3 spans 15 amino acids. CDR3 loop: CASSLRTSDAGELFF. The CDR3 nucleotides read TGCGCCAGCAGCCTCCGGACTAGCGATGCCGGGGAGCTGTTTTTT.

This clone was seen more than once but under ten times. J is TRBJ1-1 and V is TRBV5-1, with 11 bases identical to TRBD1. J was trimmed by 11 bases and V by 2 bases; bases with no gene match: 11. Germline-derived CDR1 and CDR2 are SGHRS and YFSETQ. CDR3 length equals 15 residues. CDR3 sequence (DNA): TGCGCCAGCAGCTTTGGGACAGGGGGAGCGGTGGGGGCTTTCTTT. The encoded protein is CASSFGTGGAVGAFF.

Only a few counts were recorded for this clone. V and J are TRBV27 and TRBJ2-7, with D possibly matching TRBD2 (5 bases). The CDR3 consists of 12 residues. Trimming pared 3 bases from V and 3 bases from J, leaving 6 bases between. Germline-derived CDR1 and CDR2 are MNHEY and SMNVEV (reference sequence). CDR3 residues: CASSFGGYEQYF. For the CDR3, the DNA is TGTGCCAGCAGTTTCGGAGGCTACGAGCAGTACTTC.

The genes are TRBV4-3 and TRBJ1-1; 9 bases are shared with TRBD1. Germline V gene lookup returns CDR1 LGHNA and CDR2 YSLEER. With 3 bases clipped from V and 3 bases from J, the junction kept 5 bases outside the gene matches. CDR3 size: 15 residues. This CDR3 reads CASSHPGTGYTEAFF. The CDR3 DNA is TGCGCCAGCAGCCACCCCGGGACAGGGTACACTGAAGCTTTCTTT.

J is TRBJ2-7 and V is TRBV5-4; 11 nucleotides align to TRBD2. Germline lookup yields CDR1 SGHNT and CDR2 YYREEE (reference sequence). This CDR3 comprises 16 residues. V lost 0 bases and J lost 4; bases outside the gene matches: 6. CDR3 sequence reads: CASSLDLAGGAYEQYF. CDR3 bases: TGTGCCAGCAGCTTGGATCTAGCGGGGGGAGCTTACGAGCAGTACTTC.

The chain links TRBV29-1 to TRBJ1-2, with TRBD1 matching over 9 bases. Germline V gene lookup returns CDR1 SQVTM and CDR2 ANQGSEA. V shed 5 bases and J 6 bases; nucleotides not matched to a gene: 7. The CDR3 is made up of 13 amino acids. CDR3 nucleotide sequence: TGCAGCGTTCTGACAGGGGGAGAGCATGGCTACACCTTC. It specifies CSVLTGGEHGYTF.

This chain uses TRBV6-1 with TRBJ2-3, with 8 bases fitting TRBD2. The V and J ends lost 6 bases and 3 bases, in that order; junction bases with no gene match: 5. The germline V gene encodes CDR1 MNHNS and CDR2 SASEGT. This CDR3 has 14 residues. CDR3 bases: TGTGCCAGCAGCGTGCTAGCGGGTACAGATACGCAGTATTTT. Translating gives CASSVLAGTDTQYF.

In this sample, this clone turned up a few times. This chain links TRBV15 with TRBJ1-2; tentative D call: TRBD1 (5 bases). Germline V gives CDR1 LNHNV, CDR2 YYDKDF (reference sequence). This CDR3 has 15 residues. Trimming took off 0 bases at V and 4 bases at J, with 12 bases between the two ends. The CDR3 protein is CATSREGGSTYGYTF. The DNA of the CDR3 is TGTGCCACCAGCAGAGAGGGGGGATCCACCTATGGCTACACCTTC.

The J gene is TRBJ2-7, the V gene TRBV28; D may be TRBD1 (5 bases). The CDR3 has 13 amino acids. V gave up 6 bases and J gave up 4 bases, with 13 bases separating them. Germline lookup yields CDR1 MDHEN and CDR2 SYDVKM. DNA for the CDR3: TGTGCCAGCAGCTCCCAACCAGGGTACGAGCAGTACTTC. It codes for CASSSQPGYEQYF.

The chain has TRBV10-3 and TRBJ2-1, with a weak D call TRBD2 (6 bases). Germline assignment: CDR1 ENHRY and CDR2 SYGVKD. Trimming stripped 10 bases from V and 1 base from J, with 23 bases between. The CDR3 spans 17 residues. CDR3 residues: CATLQYSRGTSYNEQFF. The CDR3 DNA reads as TGTGCCACCCTCCAGTATTCTCGGGGGACTTCCTACAATGAGCAGTTCTTC.

The CDR3 loop is CASSAPGHSNQPQHF. The CDR3, as DNA: TGTGCCAGCAGCGCCCCGGGACATAGCAATCAGCCCCAGCATTTT. The chain recombines TRBV7-9 with TRBJ1-5; possibly TRBD1 for D (6 bases). The length of the CDR3 is 15 residues. Germline V lookup: CDR1 SEHNR, CDR2 FQNEAQ (reference sequence). Trimming took 5 bases from V and 0 from J, leaving 11 bases between them.